A selection of T cell receptor beta chains follows, all from one sample in a study of cytotoxic CD8 clonotypes in ibrutinib-treated CLL. Repertoires were generated with immunoSEQ multiplex PCR, while TCRdb's copy carries only in-frame clones and drops some. The sample has around 60,000 clones, around 60% seen once; the top ten hold about 15%. Sequenced here: PBMCs, sampled after 12 months of ibrutinib treatment. The receptors were gathered from a human donor with chronic lymphocytic leukemia. CDR3s include the opening cysteine and the closing phenylalanine or tryptophan. A D gene is named only where the DNA matches it firmly. Size is stated for part of the rows, as once, few or many counts, or as a class when the clone is expanded.

j_call: TRBJ1-4; d_call: -; v_call: TRBV19; clone_size: -; cdr3_nt: TGTGCCAGTAGTGCCCCCCCAGGATATCGGGGAGAAAAACTGTTTTTT; cdr3_aa: CASSAPPGYRGEKLFF
j_call: TRBJ2-5; d_call: -; v_call: TRBV2; clone_size: -; cdr3_nt: TGTGCCAGCAGGGGGGATCAAGAGACCCAGTACTTC; cdr3_aa: CASRGDQETQYF
j_call: TRBJ2-2; d_call: TRBD1; v_call: TRBV5-3; clone_size: many; cdr3_nt: TGTGCCAGAAGCTCGGCCGGGACAGGGGACACCGGGGAGCTGTTTTTT; cdr3_aa: CARSSAGTGDTGELFF
j_call: TRBJ1-2; d_call: -; v_call: TRBV28; clone_size: -; cdr3_nt: TGTGCCAGCAATCAGGAATCCCCGATAAATGGCTACACCTTC; cdr3_aa: CASNQESPINGYTF
j_call: TRBJ1-4; d_call: -; v_call: TRBV19; clone_size: -; cdr3_nt: TGTGCCAGTAGTAATGGGGCAGGCAAAGGTGAAAAACTGTTTTTT; cdr3_aa: CASSNGAGKGEKLFF
j_call: TRBJ1-2; d_call: -; v_call: TRBV5-4; clone_size: many; cdr3_nt: TGTGCCAGCAGCCTCGGACAGACCTATGGCTACACCTTC; cdr3_aa: CASSLGQTYGYTF
j_call: TRBJ2-3; d_call: TRBD2; v_call: TRBV5-1; clone_size: few; cdr3_nt: TGCGCCAGCAGCTCCGGGACTAGCCCCGCAACAGATACGCAGTATTTT; cdr3_aa: CASSSGTSPATDTQYF
j_call: TRBJ2-5; d_call: -; v_call: TRBV6-5; clone_size: -; cdr3_nt: TGTGCCAGCAGTTACATGGGGACCCAGTACTTC; cdr3_aa: CASSYMGTQYF
j_call: TRBJ1-3; d_call: -; v_call: TRBV19; clone_size: -; cdr3_nt: TGTGCCAGTAGTACCGCGCCTGGAAACACCATATATTTT; cdr3_aa: CASSTAPGNTIYF
j_call: TRBJ2-1; d_call: TRBD2; v_call: TRBV13; clone_size: -; cdr3_nt: TGTGCCAGCAGCTCCACCTTAGCGGGCCCGAGCTATGAGCAGTTCTTC; cdr3_aa: CASSSTLAGPSYEQFF
j_call: TRBJ1-1; d_call: -; v_call: TRBV7-9; clone_size: few; cdr3_nt: TGTGCCAGCAGCTTCCCTCTCCCTGAAGCTTTCTTT; cdr3_aa: CASSFPLPEAFF
j_call: TRBJ1-2; d_call: TRBD1; v_call: TRBV5-4; clone_size: once; cdr3_nt: TGTGCCAGCAGCATCGGACAGGGTCGGAACTATGGCTACACCTTC; cdr3_aa: CASSIGQGRNYGYTF
j_call: TRBJ2-1; d_call: TRBD2; v_call: TRBV7-6; clone_size: many; cdr3_nt: TGTGCCAGCAGCTCGGGGGGCGGGGGGATCAGCAATGAGCAGTTCTTC; cdr3_aa: CASSSGGGGISNEQFF
j_call: TRBJ1-2; d_call: -; v_call: TRBV6-1; clone_size: few; cdr3_nt: TGTGCCAGCAGTGAAGGGACTCGCGATGGCTACACCTTC; cdr3_aa: CASSEGTRDGYTF
j_call: TRBJ2-7; d_call: -; v_call: TRBV5-5; clone_size: -; cdr3_nt: TGTGCCAGCAGCTTCGACTCCGTCGAGCAGTACTTC; cdr3_aa: CASSFDSVEQYF
j_call: TRBJ2-3; d_call: TRBD2; v_call: TRBV13; clone_size: -; cdr3_nt: TGTGCCAGCAGCTTATACGCGAGGGTTAGCGGGAGGGCATCGTCGGATACGCAGTATTTT; cdr3_aa: CASSLYARVSGRASSDTQYF
j_call: TRBJ1-1; d_call: -; v_call: TRBV9; clone_size: -; cdr3_nt: TGTGCCAGCAGCGTAGCTCCGAGGTCTGAAGCTTTCTTT; cdr3_aa: CASSVAPRSEAFF
j_call: TRBJ1-5; d_call: -; v_call: TRBV6-5; clone_size: -; cdr3_nt: TGTGCCAGCAGTCCGGGTACTTATAGCAATCAGCCCCAGCATTTT; cdr3_aa: CASSPGTYSNQPQHF
j_call: TRBJ1-6; d_call: -; v_call: TRBV5-6; clone_size: -; cdr3_nt: TGTGCCAGCAGCCTCAGGGTCAATTCACCCCTCCACTTT; cdr3_aa: CASSLRVNSPLHF
j_call: TRBJ1-5; d_call: -; v_call: TRBV10-3; clone_size: -; cdr3_nt: TGTGCCATCAGTGAGGTGACAGGCGGAGATCAGCCCCAGCATTTT; cdr3_aa: CAISEVTGGDQPQHF
j_call: TRBJ1-5; d_call: TRBD1; v_call: TRBV7-1; clone_size: -; cdr3_nt: TGTGCCAGCAGCACGACAGGGAACAGCAATCAGCCCCAGCATTTT; cdr3_aa: CASSTTGNSNQPQHF
j_call: TRBJ2-4; d_call: -; v_call: TRBV28; clone_size: -; cdr3_nt: TGTGCCAGTATCGGGACATCCAAAAACATTCAGTACTTC; cdr3_aa: CASIGTSKNIQYF
j_call: TRBJ1-1; d_call: -; v_call: TRBV5-1; clone_size: -; cdr3_nt: TGCGCCAGTCAAGGGGGTAGCACTGAAGCTTTCTTT; cdr3_aa: CASQGGSTEAFF
j_call: TRBJ2-3; d_call: TRBD1; v_call: TRBV2; clone_size: -; cdr3_nt: TGTGCCAGCAGTGGGCTCTGGGGACAGGGGAGCACAGATACGCAGTATTTT; cdr3_aa: CASSGLWGQGSTDTQYF
j_call: TRBJ2-1; d_call: TRBD2; v_call: TRBV11-2; clone_size: -; cdr3_nt: TGTGCCAGCAGCCCCCGACTAGCCCTCTACAATGAGCAGTTCTTC; cdr3_aa: CASSPRLALYNEQFF
j_call: TRBJ2-3; d_call: -; v_call: TRBV29-1; clone_size: once; cdr3_nt: TGCAGCGTTGTCCCACCAAGCTCCACAGATACGCAGTATTTT; cdr3_aa: CSVVPPSSTDTQYF
j_call: TRBJ2-5; d_call: -; v_call: TRBV5-1; clone_size: -; cdr3_nt: TGCGCCAGCAGCAGGGGGGGACAAGAGACCCAGTACTTC; cdr3_aa: CASSRGGQETQYF
j_call: TRBJ2-7; d_call: -; v_call: TRBV9; clone_size: -; cdr3_nt: TGTGCCAGCAACCTGAACGGTATGGGGGAGCAGTACTTC; cdr3_aa: CASNLNGMGEQYF
j_call: TRBJ2-7; d_call: -; v_call: TRBV4-2; clone_size: -; cdr3_nt: TGTGCCAGCAGCCAAGTGGGGGCGCTTAGTTCCTACGAGCAGTACTTC; cdr3_aa: CASSQVGALSSYEQYF
j_call: TRBJ1-5; d_call: -; v_call: TRBV6-5; clone_size: -; cdr3_nt: TGTGCCAGCAGAGCGACAGGTTTAGGAAGTCAGCCCCAGCATTTT; cdr3_aa: CASRATGLGSQPQHF
j_call: TRBJ1-2; d_call: -; v_call: TRBV10-3; clone_size: -; cdr3_nt: TGTGCCATCAGTGAAGAGGGGTCGGCTAACTATGGCTACACCTTC; cdr3_aa: CAISEEGSANYGYTF
j_call: TRBJ1-1; d_call: -; v_call: TRBV7-9; clone_size: many; cdr3_nt: TGTGCCAGCAGCCCGCGGGACCTATCGAACACTGAAGCTTTCTTT; cdr3_aa: CASSPRDLSNTEAFF
j_call: TRBJ2-3; d_call: TRBD2; v_call: TRBV30; clone_size: -; cdr3_nt: TGTGCCTGGAGGGGACTAGGGGCTTCGGGTACGCAGTATTTT; cdr3_aa: CAWRGLGASGTQYF
j_call: TRBJ1-1; d_call: -; v_call: TRBV7-2; clone_size: -; cdr3_nt: TGTGCCAGCAGTAGAACCGGGCCACAAAGGGGGGCTTTCTTT; cdr3_aa: CASSRTGPQRGAFF
j_call: TRBJ2-1; d_call: TRBD2; v_call: TRBV6-6; clone_size: -; cdr3_nt: TGTGCCAGCAGTTACATTCCGGCTAGCGGGAGAGGTGAGCAGTTCTTC; cdr3_aa: CASSYIPASGRGEQFF
j_call: TRBJ2-7; d_call: -; v_call: TRBV7-6; clone_size: few; cdr3_nt: TGTGCCAGCAGCTTAAGCAGCAGCTACGAGCAGTACTTC; cdr3_aa: CASSLSSSYEQYF
j_call: TRBJ1-1; d_call: -; v_call: TRBV27; clone_size: -; cdr3_nt: TGTGCCAGCAGCCCCGTCGGGATGAACACTGAAGCTTTCTTT; cdr3_aa: CASSPVGMNTEAFF
j_call: TRBJ2-3; d_call: -; v_call: TRBV7-8; clone_size: once; cdr3_nt: TGTGCCAGCAGCTTCCTGGGGGGTAGGGGAGATACGCAGTATTTT; cdr3_aa: CASSFLGGRGDTQYF
j_call: TRBJ1-2; d_call: -; v_call: TRBV4-2; clone_size: once; cdr3_nt: TGTGCCAGCAGCCTCATTCCCAAAATTAACTATGGCTACACCTTC; cdr3_aa: CASSLIPKINYGYTF
j_call: TRBJ2-7; d_call: -; v_call: TRBV4-2; clone_size: -; cdr3_nt: TGTGCCAGCAGCCCGTTGAGCGGAGCCTACGAGCAGTACTTC; cdr3_aa: CASSPLSGAYEQYF
j_call: TRBJ2-1; d_call: TRBD1; v_call: TRBV2; clone_size: -; cdr3_nt: TGTGCCAGCGCTAGAAGTGGACAGGGGGCGAGGAATGAGCAGTTCTTC; cdr3_aa: CASARSGQGARNEQFF
j_call: TRBJ2-1; d_call: TRBD2; v_call: TRBV25-1; clone_size: -; cdr3_nt: TGTGCCAGCGGCCGACTAGCGGGAGTAGACAATGAGCAGTTCTTC; cdr3_aa: CASGRLAGVDNEQFF
j_call: TRBJ2-2; d_call: -; v_call: TRBV6-4; clone_size: -; cdr3_nt: TGTGCCAGCAGTAACGATGCCAAGACCGGGGAGCTGTTTTTT; cdr3_aa: CASSNDAKTGELFF
j_call: TRBJ2-7; d_call: TRBD2; v_call: TRBV7-8; clone_size: few; cdr3_nt: TGTGCCAGCAGCCCGCTACTAGCGGGAGGGCCCGAGCAGTACTTC; cdr3_aa: CASSPLLAGGPEQYF
j_call: TRBJ2-1; d_call: TRBD2; v_call: TRBV7-6; clone_size: -; cdr3_nt: TGTGCCAGCAGCCCGACTAGCGGGGGTGATGAGCAGTTCTTC; cdr3_aa: CASSPTSGGDEQFF
j_call: TRBJ1-3; d_call: TRBD1; v_call: TRBV5-1; clone_size: -; cdr3_nt: TGCGCCAGCAGCTTAACAGGGGCTGGAAACACCATATATTTT; cdr3_aa: CASSLTGAGNTIYF